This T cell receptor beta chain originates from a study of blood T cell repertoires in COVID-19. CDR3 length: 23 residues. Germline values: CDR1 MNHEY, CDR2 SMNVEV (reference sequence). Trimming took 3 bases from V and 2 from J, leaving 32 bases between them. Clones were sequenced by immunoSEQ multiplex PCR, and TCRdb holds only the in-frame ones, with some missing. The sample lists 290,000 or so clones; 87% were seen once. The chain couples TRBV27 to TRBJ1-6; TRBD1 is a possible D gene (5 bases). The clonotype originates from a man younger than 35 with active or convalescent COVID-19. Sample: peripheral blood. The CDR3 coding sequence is TGTGCCAGCAGTTTGGGTCCCACCACGCCAACACCTCCTAAGGGGCCCTATAATTCACCCCTCCACTTT. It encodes CASSLGPTTPTPPKGPYNSPLHF.